This TCR beta chain was retrieved from a study of blood T cell repertoires in COVID-19. For the study at large: Sites in the United States, Italy and Spain provided acute and convalescent COVID-19 samples. T cells, B-cell-depleted T cells, or PBMCs supplied cDNA or gDNA.

V lost 3 bases, J lost 2 bases, and 6 bases stayed unmatched. Per the germline V gene, CDR1 is KGHSH and CDR2 is LQKENI. The CDR3 has 17 amino acids. Assay: immunoSEQ multiplex PCR; the TCRdb copy retains only in-frame clones and omits some. In the table there are roughly 80,000 clones, 70% to 90% of which are singletons. This sequence joins TRBV18 and TRBJ2-1, with 11 positions matching TRBD2. This TCR derives from a woman between 65 and 79 years old with acute or convalescent COVID-19. The sample consisted of peripheral blood. The CDR3 nucleotides are TGTGCCAGCTCACCTCTGACTAGCGGGATAACCTACAATGAGCAGTTCTTC. It encodes CASSPLTSGITYNEQFF.